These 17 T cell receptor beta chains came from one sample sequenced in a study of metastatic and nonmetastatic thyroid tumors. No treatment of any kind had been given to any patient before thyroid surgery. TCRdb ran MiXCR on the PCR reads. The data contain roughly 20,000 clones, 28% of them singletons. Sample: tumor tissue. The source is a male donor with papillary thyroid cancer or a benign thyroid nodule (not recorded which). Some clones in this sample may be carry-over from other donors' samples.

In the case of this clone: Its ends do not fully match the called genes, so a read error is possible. CDR3 amino acids: CASSFGTGKGDTF. The CDR3, as DNA: TGTGCGAGCAGTTTTGGGACAGGGAAGGGCGACACCTTC. The V call is TRBV28, the J call TRBJ1-2; 9 bases line up with TRBD1. This CDR3 is built from 13 residues. Germline V gene lookup returns CDR1 MDHEN and CDR2 SYDVKM.

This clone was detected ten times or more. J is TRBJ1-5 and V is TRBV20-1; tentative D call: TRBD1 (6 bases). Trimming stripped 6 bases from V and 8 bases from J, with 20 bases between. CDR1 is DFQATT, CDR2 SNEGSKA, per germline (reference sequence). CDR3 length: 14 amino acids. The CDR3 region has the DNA TGCAGTGCCCTAAGGGGGGCCCCCCTAGAGCCCCAGCATTTT. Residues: CSALRGAPLEPQHF.

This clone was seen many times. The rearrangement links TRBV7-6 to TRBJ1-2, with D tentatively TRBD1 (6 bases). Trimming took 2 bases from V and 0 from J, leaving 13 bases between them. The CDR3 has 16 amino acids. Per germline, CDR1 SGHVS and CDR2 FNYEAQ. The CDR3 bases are TGTGCCAGCAGCTTAAACGACAGGCCGACTAACTATGGCTACACCTTC. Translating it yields CASSLNDRPTNYGYTF.

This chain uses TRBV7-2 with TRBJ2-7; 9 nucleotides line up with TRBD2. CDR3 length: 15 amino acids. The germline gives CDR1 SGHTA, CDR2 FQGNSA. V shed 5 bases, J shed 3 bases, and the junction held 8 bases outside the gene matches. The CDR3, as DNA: TGTGCCAGCAGCGCCTTAGCGGGAGATCACTACGAGCAGTACTTC. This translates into CASSALAGDHYEQYF.

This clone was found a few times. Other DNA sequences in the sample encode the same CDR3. CDR3 sequence: CASSEDSSGANVLTF. Written as DNA, the CDR3 is TGTGCCAGCAGTGAGGATTCCTCTGGGGCCAACGTCCTGACTTTC. The chain combines TRBV6-4 with TRBJ2-6; D gene unclear. CDR1 and CDR2 from the germline V gene are MRHNA and SNTAGT. The CDR3 sequence is 15 residues long. V lost 3 bases and J 0 bases, leaving 6 bases between the germline ends.

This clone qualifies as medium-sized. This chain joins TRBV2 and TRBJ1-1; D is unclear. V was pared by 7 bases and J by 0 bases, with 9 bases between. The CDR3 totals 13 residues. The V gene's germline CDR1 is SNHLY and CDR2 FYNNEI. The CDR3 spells CASTASLNTEAFF. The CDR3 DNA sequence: TGTGCCAGCACCGCGTCTCTGAACACTGAAGCTTTCTTT.

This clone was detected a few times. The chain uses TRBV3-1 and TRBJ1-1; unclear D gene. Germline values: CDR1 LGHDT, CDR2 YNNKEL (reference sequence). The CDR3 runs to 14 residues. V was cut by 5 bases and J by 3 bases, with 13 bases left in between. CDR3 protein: CASSDLSRDTEAFF. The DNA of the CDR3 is TGTGCCAGCAGCGATCTTTCAAGGGACACTGAAGCTTTCTTT.

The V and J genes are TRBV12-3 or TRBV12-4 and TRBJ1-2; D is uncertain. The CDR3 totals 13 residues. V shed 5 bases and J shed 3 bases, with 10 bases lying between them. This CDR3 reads CASSPNPDYGYTF. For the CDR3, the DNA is TGTGCCAGCAGTCCCAACCCCGACTATGGCTACACCTTC.

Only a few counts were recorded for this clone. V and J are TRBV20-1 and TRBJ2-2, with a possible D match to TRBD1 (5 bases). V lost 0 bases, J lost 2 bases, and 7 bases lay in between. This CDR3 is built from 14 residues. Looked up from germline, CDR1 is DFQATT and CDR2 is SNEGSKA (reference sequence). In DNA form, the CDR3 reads TGCAGTGCTAGAGATTGGACAAACACCGGGGAGCTGTTTTTT. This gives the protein CSARDWTNTGELFF.

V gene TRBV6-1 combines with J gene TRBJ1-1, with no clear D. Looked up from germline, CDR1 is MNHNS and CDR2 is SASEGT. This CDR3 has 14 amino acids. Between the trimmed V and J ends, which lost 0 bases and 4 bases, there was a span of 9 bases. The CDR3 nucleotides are TGTGCCAGCAGTGAAGCGGAGGAGGGCACTGAAGCTTTCTTT. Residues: CASSEAEEGTEAFF.

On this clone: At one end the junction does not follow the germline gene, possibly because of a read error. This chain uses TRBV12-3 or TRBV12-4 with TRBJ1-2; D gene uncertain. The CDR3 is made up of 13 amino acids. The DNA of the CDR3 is TGTGTCAGCAGTGTACAGAACCTCTATGGCTACACCTTC. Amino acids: CVSSVQNLYGYTF.

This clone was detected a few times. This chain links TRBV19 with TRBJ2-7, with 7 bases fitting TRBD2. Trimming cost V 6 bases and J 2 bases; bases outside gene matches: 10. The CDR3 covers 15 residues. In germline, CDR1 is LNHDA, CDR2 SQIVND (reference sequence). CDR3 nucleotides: TGTGCCAGTAGGCACCCCGGGGGGTCCCCCTACGAGCAGTACTTC. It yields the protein CASRHPGGSPYEQYF.

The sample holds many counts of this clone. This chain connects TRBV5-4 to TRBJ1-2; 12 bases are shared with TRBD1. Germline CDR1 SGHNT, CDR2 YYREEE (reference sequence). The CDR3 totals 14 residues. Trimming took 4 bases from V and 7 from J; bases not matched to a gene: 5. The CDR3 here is CASSQGQGAGGYTF. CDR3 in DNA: TGTGCCAGCAGCCAGGGACAGGGGGCGGGTGGCTACACCTTC.

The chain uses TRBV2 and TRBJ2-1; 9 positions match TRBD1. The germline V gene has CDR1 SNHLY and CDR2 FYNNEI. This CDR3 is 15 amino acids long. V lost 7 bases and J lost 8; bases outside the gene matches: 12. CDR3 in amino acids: CASINDGTGIDEQFF. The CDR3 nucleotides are TGTGCCAGCATAAATGACGGGACAGGGATCGATGAGCAGTTCTTC.

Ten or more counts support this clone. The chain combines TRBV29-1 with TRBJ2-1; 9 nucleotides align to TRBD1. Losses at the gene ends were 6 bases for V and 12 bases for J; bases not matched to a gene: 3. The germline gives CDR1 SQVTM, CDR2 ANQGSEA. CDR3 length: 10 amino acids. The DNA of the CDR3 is TGCAGCGTAGAGACAGGGGGGCAGTTCTTC. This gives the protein CSVETGGQFF.

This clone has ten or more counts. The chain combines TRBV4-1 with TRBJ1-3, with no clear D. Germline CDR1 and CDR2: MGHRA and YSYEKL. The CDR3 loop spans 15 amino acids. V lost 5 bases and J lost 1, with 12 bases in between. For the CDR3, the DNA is TGCGCCAGCAGCGCTTGGAAGGTGTCTGGAAACACCATATATTTT. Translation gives CASSAWKVSGNTIYF.

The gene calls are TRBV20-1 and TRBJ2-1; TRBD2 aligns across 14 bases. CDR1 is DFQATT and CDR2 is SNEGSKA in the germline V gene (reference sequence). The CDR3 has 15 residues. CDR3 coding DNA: TGCAGGGGACTAGCGGGAGCGGGTTCCTACAATGAGCAGTTCTTC. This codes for CRGLAGAGSYNEQFF.